The rows below give T cell receptor beta chains drawn from one sample of a study of blood T cells in healthy people across ages. TCRdb re-called the 5' RACE reads with MiXCR, one entry per CDR3 protein. The sample has 1.2 million to 1.5 million distinct CDR3 sequences; roughly 60% are singletons. The specimen sequenced was blood. These receptors all stem from a man between 18 and 35 years old in good health. Each CDR3 is given with its conserved first and last residue. Each record gives: V gene, clone size, J gene, D gene, CDR3 DNA, CDR3 protein. A D gene is named only where the DNA matches it firmly. Expanded clones get a size class; other rows say once, few or many, or leave the size out.

TRBV7-9	.	TRBJ2-6	.	TGTGCCAGCAGCTTAAAGCCGGGGGGCATGACTGGGGCCAACGTCCTGACTTTC	CASSLKPGGMTGANVLTF
TRBV7-2	.	TRBJ2-7	TRBD2	TGTGCCAGCAGCTTACGCTCCGCTAGCGGGGGGACCCTCTCCTACGAGCAGTACTTC	CASSLRSASGGTLSYEQYF
TRBV25-1	.	TRBJ2-7	.	TGTGCCAGCAGTGCGCCGACAGAGTACGAGCAGTACTTC	CASSAPTEYEQYF
TRBV10-3	.	TRBJ1-4	.	TGTGCCATCATTTGCAGCACCTGGCGCGAAAAACTGTTTTTT	CAIICSTWREKLFF
TRBV3-1	.	TRBJ1-5	.	TGTGCCAGCAGCCAAGGCAGGGGCCCTCAGCCCCAGCATTTT	CASSQGRGPQPQHF
TRBV27	.	TRBJ1-1	TRBD1	TGTGCCAGCAGTTCCATACGGGACAGATTGAACACTGAAGCTTTCTTT	CASSSIRDRLNTEAFF
TRBV29-1	.	TRBJ1-4	TRBD1	TGCAGCGTTGCACAGGGGATTAATGAAAAACTGTTTTTT	CSVAQGINEKLFF
TRBV6-5	.	TRBJ2-1	.	TGTGCCAGCAGTCTCGGGACCCTGTCGCGTGCGCGGTTCTTC	CASSLGTLSRARFF
TRBV10-3	.	TRBJ1-2	.	TGTGCCATCAGTAGGGGCGGGGGCTACACCTTC	CAISRGGGYTF
TRBV20-1	few	TRBJ2-6	.	TGCAGTGCTAGATCGGGGGCCCTTGGGGCCAACGTCCTGACTTTC	CSARSGALGANVLTF
TRBV27	.	TRBJ1-1	.	TGTGCCAGCAGTTTATCGCAGGGCCAGAACACTGAAGCTTTCTTT	CASSLSQGQNTEAFF
TRBV20-1	.	TRBJ2-1	TRBD2	TGCAGTGCTAGAGATTCACTAGCGGGAGTGAGGCAGTTCTTC	CSARDSLAGVRQFF
TRBV2	.	TRBJ1-1	.	TGTGCCAGCAGTGAAAAACAGGAGACCACTGAAGCTTTCTTT	CASSEKQETTEAFF
TRBV7-6	.	TRBJ2-1	TRBD2	TGTGCCAGCAGCGCATTAGGCGGGGGGGCAAGTATAGGGAATGAGCAGTTCTTC	CASSALGGGASIGNEQFF
TRBV11-2	.	TRBJ2-1	TRBD2	TGTGCCAGCAGCTCGTCAACTCGGGCGGGGGGCATCCTGATCGGGCAGTTCTTC	CASSSSTRAGGILIGQFF
TRBV6-6	.	TRBJ2-1	.	TGTGCCAGCACCCCGTTCGGCGCGGGTGGGAATGAGCAGTTCTTC	CASTPFGAGGNEQFF
TRBV10-1	many	TRBJ2-3	.	TGTGCCAGCAGCGGAAGCACAGATACGCAGTATTTT	CASSGSTDTQYF
TRBV27	.	TRBJ2-5	.	TGTGCCAGCAGCAACCGAGGAGAATGGGAGACCCAGTACTTC	CASSNRGEWETQYF
TRBV25-1	.	TRBJ2-3	.	TGTGCCAGCAGTGAAAGAGGGGAGACAGATACGCAGTATTTT	CASSERGETDTQYF
TRBV6-2/TRBV6-3	.	TRBJ2-7	.	TGTGCCAGCAGATCCGCAGGGGTTCAGATTGACGAGCAGTACTTC	CASRSAGVQIDEQYF
TRBV20-1	few	TRBJ2-7	TRBD2	TGCAGTGCTATAGGTCCCAGCGGGGTTTCCTACGAGCAGTACTTC	CSAIGPSGVSYEQYF
TRBV4-1	few	TRBJ2-7	.	TGCGCCAGCAGCCAAGATTTCAGCAAGGGTACGGTCTCTGGGGAGCAGTACTTC	CASSQDFSKGTVSGEQYF
TRBV27	few	TRBJ2-4	TRBD2	TGTGCCAGCAGTTTAGGGACTAGCGGGAGGGGGAACATTCAGTACTTC	CASSLGTSGRGNIQYF
TRBV29-1	few	TRBJ2-1	TRBD1	TGCAGCGTTGGACAGGGTGCCGGTGAGCAGTTCTTC	CSVGQGAGEQFF
TRBV3-1	.	TRBJ2-5	TRBD1	TGTGCCAGCAGGACGGGACAGGGTTATCAGGAGCAGTACTTC	CASRTGQGYQEQYF
TRBV20-1	.	TRBJ1-6	.	TGCAGTGCTAGAGTCGGGTCGGATAATTCACCCCTCCACTTT	CSARVGSDNSPLHF
TRBV12-3/TRBV12-4	.	TRBJ2-1	TRBD2	TGTGCCAGCAGTCCGGACCTACCGGGGGGTGAGCAGTTCTTC	CASSPDLPGGEQFF
TRBV5-1	.	TRBJ2-6	.	TGCGCCAGCAGCTTAGGAAAATCCGGGGCCAACGTCCTGACTTTC	CASSLGKSGANVLTF
TRBV15	many	TRBJ2-4	TRBD2	TGTGCCACCAGCGGTCTGACTAGCGGGGCCAAAAACATTCAGTACTTC	CATSGLTSGAKNIQYF